This T cell receptor (beta chain) came from a study of blood T cell dynamics during melanoma immunotherapy. Whole-study context: Patients with metastatic melanoma got pembrolizumab or nivolumab-ipilimumab as first-line care.

Time point of the sample: week 3, after first cycle of checkpoint inhibitor. Apart from two fast progressors, RECIST 1.1 response was judged 12 weeks post-infusion. No patient had earlier systemic cancer treatment, concurrent immunosuppressants, or another active cancer. Measured with immunoSEQ multiplex PCR; TCRdb has only the in-frame clones, and not every one. The table records 11,000 or so clones, less than 90% of them present only once. As to this clone: Antigen: not known.

The CDR3 is made up of 14 amino acids. Germline values: CDR1 MDHEN, CDR2 SYDVKM. V lost 3 bases to trimming and J lost 6 bases, with 14 bases between them. Study results and limitations: Disease-control patients' PBMC repertoires became either more clonal or more diverse at W3.

This chain joins TRBV28 and TRBJ1-2; D remains unclear. This sequence was found in a human donor with melanoma. Sequenced material: blood, taken from a patient treated with checkpoint blockade. This chain's CDR3 is CASSFWAELNGYTF. The DNA for the CDR3 is TGTGCCAGCAGTTTCTGGGCAGAGCTCAATGGCTACACCTTC.